The sequence of this TCR beta chain was determined in a study of blood T cell repertoires in COVID-19. Overall study: Sites in the United States, Italy and Spain provided acute and convalescent COVID-19 samples. Sources were T cells, B-cell-depleted T cells, or PBMCs; the material itself was cDNA or gDNA.

V was pared by 5 bases and J by 3 bases, with 8 bases of the junction left unmatched. The CDR3 is made up of 15 amino acids. Germline V gene lookup returns CDR1 SEHNR and CDR2 FQNEAQ (reference sequence). All recovered Cohort 3 donors got two negative PCRs, got clearance, or saw symptom resolution. Original methodology: Amplification from reference gene primers served as the basis for estimated nucleated cell counts. Profiled with immunoSEQ multiplex PCR; TCRdb holds only in-frame clones, not every one. The V and J calls and clone size were taken over from that table, and D and trimming were inferred from the DNA. The data show some 220,000 clones, approximately 90% seen once.

This chain uses TRBV7-9 with TRBJ2-3, with 7 bases identical to TRBD2. The sequenced material came from PBMCs or T cells enriched from blood (not recorded which). This clonotype was obtained from a woman younger than 45 who had recovered from COVID-19. The CDR3 nucleotides read TGTGCCAGCAGCCATAGCGGGCTGCCTACAGATACGCAGTATTTT. Translated: CASSHSGLPTDTQYF. Full variable domain (remainder filled in from reference TRBV7-9 and TRBJ2-3): DTGVSQNPRHKITKRGQNVTFRCDPISEHNRLYWYRQTLGQGPEFLTYFQNEAQLEKSRLLSDRFSAERPKGSFSTLEIQRTEQGDSAMYLCASSHSGLPTDTQYFGPGTRLTVL.